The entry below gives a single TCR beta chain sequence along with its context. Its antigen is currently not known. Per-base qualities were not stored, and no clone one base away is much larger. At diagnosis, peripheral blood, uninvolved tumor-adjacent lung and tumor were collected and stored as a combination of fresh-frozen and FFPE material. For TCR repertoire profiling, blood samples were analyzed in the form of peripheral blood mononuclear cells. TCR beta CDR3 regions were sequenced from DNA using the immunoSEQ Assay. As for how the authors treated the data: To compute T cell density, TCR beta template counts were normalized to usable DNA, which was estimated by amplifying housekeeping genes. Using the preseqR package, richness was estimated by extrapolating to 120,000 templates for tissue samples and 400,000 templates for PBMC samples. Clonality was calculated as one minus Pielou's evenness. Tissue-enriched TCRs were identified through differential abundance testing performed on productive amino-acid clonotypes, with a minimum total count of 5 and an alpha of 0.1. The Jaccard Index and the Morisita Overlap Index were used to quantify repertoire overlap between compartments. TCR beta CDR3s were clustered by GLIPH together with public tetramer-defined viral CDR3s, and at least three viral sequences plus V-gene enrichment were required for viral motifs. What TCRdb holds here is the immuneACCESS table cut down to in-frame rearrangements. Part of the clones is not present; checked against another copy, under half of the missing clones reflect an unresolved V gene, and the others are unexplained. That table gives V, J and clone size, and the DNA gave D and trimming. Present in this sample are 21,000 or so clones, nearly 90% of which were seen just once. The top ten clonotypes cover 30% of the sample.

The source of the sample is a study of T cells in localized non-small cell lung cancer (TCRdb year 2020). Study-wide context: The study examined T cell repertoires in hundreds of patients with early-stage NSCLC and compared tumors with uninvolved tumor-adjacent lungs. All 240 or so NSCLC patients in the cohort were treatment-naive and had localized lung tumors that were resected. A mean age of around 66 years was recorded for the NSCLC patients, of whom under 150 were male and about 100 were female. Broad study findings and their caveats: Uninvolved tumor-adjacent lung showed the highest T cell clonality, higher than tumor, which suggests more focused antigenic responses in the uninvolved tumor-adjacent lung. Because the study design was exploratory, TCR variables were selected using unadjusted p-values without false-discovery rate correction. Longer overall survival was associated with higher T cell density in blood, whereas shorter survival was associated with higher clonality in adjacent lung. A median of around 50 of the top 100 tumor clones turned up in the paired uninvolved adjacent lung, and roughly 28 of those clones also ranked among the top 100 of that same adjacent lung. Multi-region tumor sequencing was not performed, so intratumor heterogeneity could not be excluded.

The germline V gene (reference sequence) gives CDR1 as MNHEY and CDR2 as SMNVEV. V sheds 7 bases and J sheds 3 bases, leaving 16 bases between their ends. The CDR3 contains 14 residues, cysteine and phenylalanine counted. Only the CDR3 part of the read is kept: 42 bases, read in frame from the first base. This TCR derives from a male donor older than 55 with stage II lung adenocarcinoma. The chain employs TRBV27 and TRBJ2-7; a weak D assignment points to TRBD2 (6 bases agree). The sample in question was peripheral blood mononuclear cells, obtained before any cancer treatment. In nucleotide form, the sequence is TGTGCCAGCAACCACGGAGGGCCAGGCTACGAGCAGTACTTC. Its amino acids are CASNHGGPGYEQYF.